One and the same sample provided the 18 T cell receptor beta chains below, sequenced in a study of cytomegalovirus exposure and HLA in healthy donors. The PCR had 60 Vbeta and 13 Jbeta primers. Profiled with immunoSEQ multiplex PCR; TCRdb holds only in-frame clones, not every one. The sample has about 130,000 clones; less than 75% are singletons. Material for sequencing was PBMCs. Receptors were obtained from a woman aged 40 to 55 in good health and CMV-seropositive.

The V and J genes are TRBV4-2 and TRBJ1-4, with D perhaps TRBD1 (5 bases). CDR1 and CDR2 from the germline V gene are LGHNA and YNFKEQ. V lost 1 base and J lost 8, with 14 bases in between. The CDR3 loop spans 15 amino acids. The CDR3 sequence is CASSQGGGNGEKLFF. The CDR3 DNA follows: TGTGCCAGCAGCCAAGGGGGGGGGAACGGGGAAAAACTGTTTTTT.

In this sample, this clone turned up once. The CDR3 DNA is TGTGCCAGCAGCTTGGGGACTGGGCTTAATTCACCCCTCCACTTT. It codes for CASSLGTGLNSPLHF. The V gene is TRBV7-3, the J gene TRBJ1-6; D might be TRBD1 (5 bases). There are 15 residues in the CDR3. Trimming shortened V by 3 bases and J by 6 bases, and 12 bases separated the two germline ends. Germline V lookup: CDR1 SGHTA, CDR2 FQGTGA.

V gene TRBV28 combines with J gene TRBJ1-1; TRBD1 aligns across 7 bases. Germline assignment: CDR1 MDHEN and CDR2 SYDVKM. V lost 5 bases to trimming and J lost 2 bases; unmatched junction nucleotides: 5. This CDR3 has 14 residues. CDR3 DNA: TGTGCCAGCAGTCCGGGACAGAGCAACACTGAAGCTTTCTTT. This codes for CASSPGQSNTEAFF. Full variable domain (remainder filled in from reference TRBV28 and TRBJ1-1): DVKVTQSSRYLVKRTGEKVFLECVQDMDHENMFWYRQDPGLGLRLIYFSYDVKMKEKGDIPEGYSVSREKKERFSLILESASTNQTSMYLCASSPGQSNTEAFFGQGTRLTVV.

This rearrangement joins TRBV10-3 to TRBJ2-3; 7 bases match TRBD1. CDR3 length equals 14 residues. V lost 11 bases, J lost 6 bases, and 14 bases stayed unmatched. CDR1 ENHRY and CDR2 SYGVKD come from the germline V gene. CDR3 coding DNA: TGTGCCGCCCACAGGGGCCAGGGGACGGATACGCAGTATTTT. Protein product: CAAHRGQGTDTQYF.

V usage is TRBV7-9 and J usage is TRBJ2-3, with 9 nucleotides matching TRBD2. J was trimmed by 0 bases and V by 1 base; bases with no gene match: 5. Germline CDR1 SEHNR, CDR2 FQNEAQ (reference sequence). The CDR3 sequence is 17 residues long. The CDR3 loop reads CASSLGASGTSTDTQYF. CDR3 nucleotide sequence: TGTGCCAGCAGCTTAGGGGCTAGCGGGACCAGCACAGATACGCAGTATTTT.

The J gene is TRBJ2-5, the V gene TRBV2; 11 bases align to TRBD2. The CDR3 totals 14 residues. After removal of 10 bases from V and 3 bases from J, the junction contained 7 bases not matched to a gene. The V gene's germline CDR1 is SNHLY and CDR2 FYNNEI. The DNA for the CDR3 is TGTGCCACCCGAAAACTAGCGGGGGAAGAGACCCAGTACTTC. It encodes CATRKLAGEETQYF.

This CDR3 reads CASRGDRIQETQYF. In DNA, the CDR3 is TGCGCCAGCAGGGGGGACAGGATCCAAGAGACCCAGTACTTC. The V gene is TRBV10-2, the J gene TRBJ2-5; 8 bases map to TRBD1. The junction had 4 bases not matched to a gene; V was cut back by 6 bases and J by 1 base. Germline V gives CDR1 WSHSY, CDR2 SAAADI. The CDR3 runs 14 residues.

The chain employs TRBV28 and TRBJ2-5; D gene uncertain. The V gene lost 10 bases and the J gene lost 2 bases, with 5 bases spanning the gap. This CDR3 region has 10 residues. In germline, CDR1 is MDHEN, CDR2 SYDVKM. CDR3 protein: CATFQETQYF. The CDR3 coding sequence is TGTGCCACCTTTCAAGAGACCCAGTACTTC. The full variable domain, with the rest looked up from reference TRBV28 and TRBJ2-5, is DVKVTQSSRYLVKRTGEKVFLECVQDMDHENMFWYRQDPGLGLRLIYFSYDVKMKEKGDIPEGYSVSREKKERFSLILESASTNQTSMYLCATFQETQYFGPGTRLLVL.

Only a few counts were recorded for this clone. The chain is built from TRBV9 and TRBJ1-3, with TRBD1 matching over 9 bases. Trimming cost V 3 bases and J 4 bases; bases outside gene matches: 5. Per germline, CDR1 SGDLS and CDR2 YYNGEE. The CDR3 is made up of 15 amino acids. The DNA of the CDR3 is TGTGCCAGCAGCGCCGACAGGGGGTTAGGAAACACCATATATTTT. Protein sequence: CASSADRGLGNTIYF.

This rearrangement joins TRBV28 to TRBJ1-1; 8 bases are a match to TRBD1. The CDR3 has 12 residues. Germline V lookup: CDR1 MDHEN, CDR2 SYDVKM. Germline trimming cut 2 bases from V and 10 bases from J; bases unmatched to any gene: 3. The CDR3 here is CASSLGTGSAFF. DNA for the CDR3: TGTGCCAGCAGTTTAGGGACAGGTTCAGCTTTCTTT.

Only a few counts were recorded for this clone. The chain recombines TRBV4-2 with TRBJ1-1; tentative D call: TRBD1 (5 bases). Trimming cost V 4 bases and J 3 bases, with 15 bases left between them. This CDR3 is 15 amino acids long. In germline, CDR1 is LGHNA, CDR2 YNFKEQ. The CDR3 here is CASSRVRDGDTEAFF. CDR3 nucleotide sequence: TGTGCCAGCAGCCGAGTCAGGGATGGTGACACTGAAGCTTTCTTT.

This clone showed up just a few times. This chain connects TRBV28 to TRBJ2-1; no firm D call. This CDR3 is built from 11 residues. Germline CDR1 and CDR2: MDHEN and SYDVKM. Trimming shortened V by 6 bases and J by 10 bases, and 10 bases separated the two germline ends. The CDR3 loop reads CASRSRMEQFF. The CDR3 DNA reads as TGTGCCAGCAGGTCCCGTATGGAGCAGTTCTTC. Based on the CDR3 plus reference TRBV28 and TRBJ2-1, the full variable domain is DVKVTQSSRYLVKRTGEKVFLECVQDMDHENMFWYRQDPGLGLRLIYFSYDVKMKEKGDIPEGYSVSREKKERFSLILESASTNQTSMYLCASRSRMEQFFGPGTRLTVL.

This clone was detected only once. The genes are TRBV7-6 and TRBJ2-7; 9 bases match TRBD2. This CDR3 region has 15 residues. Germline CDR1 SGHVS, CDR2 FNYEAQ. Trimming at V came to 6 bases and at J to 2 bases, leaving 8 bases not matched to a gene. The CDR3 coding sequence is TGTGCCAGCAGTCAAGTAGCGGGGGACACCTACGAGCAGTACTTC. Its translation is CASSQVAGDTYEQYF.

The chain recombines TRBV18 with TRBJ2-7; D possibly corresponds to TRBD1 (7 bases). Trimming cost V 3 bases and J 5 bases, with 14 bases left between them. This CDR3 spans 14 amino acids. Germline V gene data show CDR1 as KGHSH and CDR2 as LQKENI. Written as DNA, the CDR3 is TGTGCCAGCTCACCTTCACAGGGGAGGAACGAGCAGTACTTC. Translating gives CASSPSQGRNEQYF. Supplemented by reference TRBV18 and TRBJ2-7, the full variable domain reads NAGVMQNPRHLVRRRGQEARLRCSPMKGHSHVYWYRQLPEEGLKFMVYLQKENIIDESGMPKERFSAEFPKEGPSILRIQQVVRGDSAAYFCASSPSQGRNEQYFGPGTRLTVT.

The chain carries TRBV18 and TRBJ1-2, with TRBD1 matching 9 bases. Germline CDR1 reads KGHSH; CDR2 reads LQKENI. The trim removed 3 bases at V and 4 bases at J, leaving 6 bases unmatched. The CDR3 length is 15 residues. DNA of the CDR3: TGTGCCAGCTCACCGGGACAGGGAAGGACCTATGGCTACACCTTC. Translation gives CASSPGQGRTYGYTF.

This chain uses TRBV11-2 with TRBJ2-2, with D tentatively TRBD2 (5 bases). This CDR3 is built from 15 residues. Trimming cost V 5 bases and J 5 bases, with 15 bases left between them. Per germline, CDR1 SGHAT and CDR2 FQNNGV. The CDR3 protein is CASSLRPGDTGELFF. CDR3 coding DNA: TGTGCCAGCAGCCTCCGCCCCGGGGATACCGGGGAGCTGTTTTTT.

V gene TRBV18 combines with J gene TRBJ2-1; 12 nucleotides agree with TRBD2. Germline V CDR1 and CDR2: KGHSH, LQKENI. The CDR3 consists of 17 residues. V shed 4 bases and J 5 bases; nucleotides not matched to a gene: 9. For the CDR3, the DNA is TGTGCCAGCTCACTCGAGACTAGCGGGAGATCCCACAATGAGCAGTTCTTC. Encoded protein: CASSLETSGRSHNEQFF.

This clone has a handful of counts. CDR3 coding DNA: TGTGCCTGGAGTCTCGGACAGGGAACGGGTTCACCCCTCCACTTT. Protein: CAWSLGQGTGSPLHF. The genes are TRBV30 and TRBJ1-6; TRBD1 aligns across 8 bases. V was clipped by 2 bases and J by 9 bases; unmatched bases: 9. The CDR3 runs to 15 residues. The germline V gene encodes CDR1 GTSNPN and CDR2 SVGIG (reference sequence).